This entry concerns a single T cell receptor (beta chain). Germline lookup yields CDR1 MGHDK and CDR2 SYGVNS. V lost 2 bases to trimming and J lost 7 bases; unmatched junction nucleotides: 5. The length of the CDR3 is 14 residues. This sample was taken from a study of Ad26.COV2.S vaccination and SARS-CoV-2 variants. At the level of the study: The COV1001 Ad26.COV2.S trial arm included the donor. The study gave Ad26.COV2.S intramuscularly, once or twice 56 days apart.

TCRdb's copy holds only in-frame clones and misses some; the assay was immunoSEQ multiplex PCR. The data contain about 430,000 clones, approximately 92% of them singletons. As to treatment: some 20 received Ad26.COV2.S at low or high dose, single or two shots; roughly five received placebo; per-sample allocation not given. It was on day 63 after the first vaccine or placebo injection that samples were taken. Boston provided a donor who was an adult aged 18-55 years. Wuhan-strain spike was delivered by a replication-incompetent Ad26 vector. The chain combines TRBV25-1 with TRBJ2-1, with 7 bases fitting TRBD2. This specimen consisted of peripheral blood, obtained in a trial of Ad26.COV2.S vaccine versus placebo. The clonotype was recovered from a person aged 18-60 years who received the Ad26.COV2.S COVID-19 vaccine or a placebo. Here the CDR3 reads CASSELAASNEQFF. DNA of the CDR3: TGTGCCAGCAGTGAACTAGCGGCCTCTAATGAGCAGTTCTTC. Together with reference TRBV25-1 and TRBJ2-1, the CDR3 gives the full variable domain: EADIYQTPRYLVIGTGKKITLECSQTMGHDKMYWYQQDPGMELHLIHYSYGVNSTEKGDLSSESTVSRIRTEHFPLTLESARPSHTSQYLCASSELAASNEQFFGPGTRLTVL.